The 18 T cell receptor beta chains in this list originate from one sample, sequenced in a study of cytomegalovirus exposure and HLA in healthy donors (dated by TCRdb to 2015 to 2018). Library generation was performed with the immunoSEQ multiplex PCR assay. For the multiplex PCR, a mixture combining 60 forward primers for TCR Vbeta segments and 13 reverse primers for TCR Jbeta segments was used. TCRdb carries this immuneACCESS record with in-frame sequences only. Its versions omit some clonotypes, under half of them owing to an unresolved V gene in the studies checked, with the rest unexplained. This sample gives about 130,000 clones in total; approximately 74% of them show up just once. In total, the top ten clones hold 6% to 8% of the sample. The specimen sequenced was PBMCs. These receptors all stem from a man between 35 and 55 years old in good health and CMV-seropositive.

The J gene is TRBJ2-1, the V gene TRBV27, with D perhaps matching TRBD2 (5 bases). The germline V and J ends were trimmed by 6 bases and 0 bases, with 9 bases remaining between them. Germline CDR1 is MNHEY and CDR2 is SMNVEV (reference sequence). CDR3 length: 14 amino acids. The CDR3 DNA reads TGTGCCAGCAGAGTGGGGAGCTCCTACAATGAGCAGTTCTTC. It is translated as CASRVGSSYNEQFF.

This clone turned up a few times. The V call is TRBV29-1, the J call TRBJ2-1, with 13 nucleotides matching TRBD2. The CDR3 has 15 residues. The germline V gene encodes CDR1 SQVTM and CDR2 ANQGSEA. The J segment lost 5 bases and the V segment lost 6 bases, leaving 7 bases of the junction unmatched. The CDR3: CSVGSTSGGNNEQFF. As DNA, the CDR3 is TGCAGCGTAGGATCGACTAGCGGGGGGAACAATGAGCAGTTCTTC.

This chain links TRBV2 with TRBJ1-2, with D hard to call. V lost 6 bases and J 6 bases, leaving 8 bases between the germline ends. Germline V gives CDR1 SNHLY, CDR2 FYNNEI. The length of the CDR3 is 11 residues. The CDR3 spells CASRRVDGYTF. The CDR3 DNA is TGTGCCAGCAGGCGGGTAGATGGCTACACCTTC. The full variable domain, in which reference TRBV2 and TRBJ1-2 provide the parts outside the CDR3, is EPEVTQTPSHQVTQMGQEVILRCVPISNHLYFYWYRQILGQKVEFLVSFYNNEISEKSEIFDDQFSVERPDGSNFTLKIRSTKLEDSAMYFCASRRVDGYTFGSGTRLTVV.

The chain's CDR3 is CASSVAGQTNEKLFF. CDR3 nucleotides: TGTGCCAGCAGCGTAGCCGGACAGACTAATGAAAAACTGTTTTTT. V gene TRBV9 combines with J gene TRBJ1-4; D possibly corresponds to TRBD1 (6 bases). The V and J ends lost 0 bases and 2 bases respectively, with 8 bases between them. In germline, CDR1 is SGDLS, CDR2 YYNGEE. The CDR3 loop spans 15 amino acids.

The V call is TRBV5-4, the J call TRBJ1-1; D is ambiguous. This CDR3 region has 15 residues. Trimming stripped 0 bases from V and 1 base from J, with 10 bases between. Germline CDR1 reads SGHNT; CDR2 reads YYREEE (reference sequence). The CDR3 nucleotides are TGTGCCAGCAGCTTGGTCCGGGGTACGAACACTGAAGCTTTCTTT. Protein sequence: CASSLVRGTNTEAFF.

The V gene is TRBV5-1, the J gene TRBJ2-7; D is uncertain. V was clipped by 4 bases and J by 5 bases, with 19 bases between them. Germline V CDR1 and CDR2: SGHRS, YFSETQ. The CDR3 consists of 15 residues. This CDR3 is CASSLPSLAANEQYF. The CDR3 DNA reads as TGCGCCAGCAGCCTGCCCAGTTTGGCCGCCAACGAGCAGTACTTC.

The V and J genes are TRBV4-1 and TRBJ1-5, with 9 bases that match TRBD1. Germline assignment: CDR1 MGHRA and CDR2 YSYEKL. V lost 4 bases, J lost 5 bases, and 6 bases stayed unmatched. CDR3 length: 15 residues. CDR3 residues: CASSPRDREDQPQHF. Written as DNA, the CDR3 is TGCGCCAGCAGCCCCCGGGACAGGGAAGATCAGCCCCAGCATTTT.

The rearrangement joins TRBV5-4 to TRBJ2-6, with TRBD1 matching 8 bases. Germline V lookup: CDR1 SGHNT, CDR2 YYREEE (reference sequence). With V trimmed by 4 bases and J by 2 bases, 8 bases remained unmatched. The CDR3 is 17 amino acids. The CDR3: CASSPDRGPPGANVLTF. The CDR3 DNA reads TGTGCCAGCAGCCCCGACAGGGGCCCCCCTGGGGCCAACGTCCTGACTTTC.

This clone was found a few times. The rearrangement links TRBV29-1 to TRBJ2-7; maybe TRBD1 (5 bases). CDR3 length equals 11 residues. Germline V gives CDR1 SQVTM, CDR2 ANQGSEA. Trimming pared 7 bases from V and 5 bases from J, leaving 12 bases between. This CDR3 reads CSAGHWNEQYF. The CDR3 region has the DNA TGCAGCGCAGGACACTGGAACGAGCAGTACTTC.

The chain is built from TRBV5-6 and TRBJ1-1; 7 bases agree with TRBD1. Germline values: CDR1 SGHDT, CDR2 YYEEEE. This CDR3 is 15 amino acids long. V gave up 0 bases and J gave up 4 bases; unmatched junction bases: 6. The CDR3 bases are TGTGCCAGCAGCTTGGAGGGGGCCGGGATCACTGAAGCTTTCTTT. This encodes CASSLEGAGITEAFF.

This clone occurred once. This chain links TRBV7-2 with TRBJ2-5, with 14 bases aligning to TRBD2. The CDR3 has 17 residues. Germline values: CDR1 SGHTA, CDR2 FQGNSA. The V and J ends lost 1 base and 4 bases, in that order; junction bases with no gene match: 5. Here the CDR3 DNA reads TGTGCCAGCAGCTTAGATCGACTAGCGGGAGGGGCAGAGACCCAGTACTTC. Its protein is CASSLDRLAGGAETQYF.

The rearrangement joins TRBV4-1 to TRBJ2-3; 11 bases are a match to TRBD2. This CDR3 comprises 16 residues. Germline V lookup: CDR1 MGHRA, CDR2 YSYEKL. Losses at the gene ends were 3 bases for V and 2 bases for J; bases not matched to a gene: 4. The CDR3 sequence is CASSHSGGVLTDTQYF. The CDR3 DNA reads as TGCGCCAGCAGCCATAGCGGGGGGGTACTCACAGATACGCAGTATTTT.

The rearrangement joins TRBV9 to TRBJ2-7, with D tentatively TRBD2 (5 bases). Per the germline V gene, CDR1 is SGDLS and CDR2 is YYNGEE. The CDR3 extends over 14 amino acids. V was clipped by 0 bases and J by 4 bases, with 11 bases between them. The DNA for the CDR3 is TGTGCCAGCAGCGTAGGGGAGTACTCGTACGAGCAGTACTTC. The encoded protein is CASSVGEYSYEQYF.

The chain uses TRBV5-1 and TRBJ1-3; TRBD1 aligns across 9 bases. Germline loops: CDR1 SGHRS, CDR2 YFSETQ. The CDR3 has 14 amino acids. V shed 3 bases, J shed 4 bases, and the junction held 2 bases outside the gene matches. This CDR3 is CASSWGQGGNTIYF. In DNA, the CDR3 is TGCGCCAGCAGCTGGGGACAGGGAGGAAACACCATATATTTT.

This chain links TRBV5-4 with TRBJ2-7; 8 bases match TRBD2. Germline CDR1 SGHNT, CDR2 YYREEE (reference sequence). V lost 3 bases, J lost 1 base, and 9 bases stayed unmatched. The CDR3 has 16 amino acids. CDR3: CASSSGGGRSSYEQYF. CDR3 nucleotides: TGTGCCAGCAGCTCCGGGGGGGGGAGGTCGTCCTACGAGCAGTACTTC.

The CDR3 is CASSFRRYPGTGELFF. CDR3 coding DNA: TGTGCCAGCAGTTTTAGGCGGTACCCCGGCACCGGGGAGCTGTTTTTT. V gene TRBV27 combines with J gene TRBJ2-2; D remains ambiguous. Per the germline V gene, CDR1 is MNHEY and CDR2 is SMNVEV (reference sequence). The CDR3 is 16 amino acids. Trimming took off 3 bases at V and 4 bases at J, with 15 bases between the two ends.

This clone was observed once. The chain is built from TRBV19 and TRBJ1-4; perhaps TRBD1 as D (5 bases). Trimming left V 6 bases short and J 5 bases short, with 10 bases between. This CDR3 is built from 13 residues. Looked up from germline, CDR1 is LNHDA and CDR2 is SQIVND (reference sequence). The CDR3 coding sequence is TGTGCCAGTAGAATGCAGGGAAATGAAAAACTGTTTTTT. Translated: CASRMQGNEKLFF.

This clone was picked up a small number of times. The chain recombines TRBV28 with TRBJ1-6; D not resolved. V gave up 2 bases and J gave up 10 bases, with 15 bases separating them. Germline assignment: CDR1 MDHEN and CDR2 SYDVKM. This CDR3 is built from 15 residues. The CDR3 region has the DNA TGTGCCAGCAGTTTAAGACCCTCCGCGGGCTCACCCCTCCACTTT. This codes for CASSLRPSAGSPLHF.